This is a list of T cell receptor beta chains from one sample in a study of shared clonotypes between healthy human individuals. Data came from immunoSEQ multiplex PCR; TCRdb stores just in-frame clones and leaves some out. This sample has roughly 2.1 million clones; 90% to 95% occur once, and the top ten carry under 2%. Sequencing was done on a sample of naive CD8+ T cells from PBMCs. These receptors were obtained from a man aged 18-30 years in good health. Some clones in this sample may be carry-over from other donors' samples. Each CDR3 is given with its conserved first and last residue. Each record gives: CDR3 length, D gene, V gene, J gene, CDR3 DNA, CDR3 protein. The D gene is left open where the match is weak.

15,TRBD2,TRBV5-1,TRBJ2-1,TGCGCCAGCAGCCTCTTGGCGGGAGGGCCCAATGAGCAGTTCTTC,CASSLLAGGPNEQFF
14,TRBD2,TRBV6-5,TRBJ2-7,TGTGCCAGCAGCTCCAGCGGGGATGCCTACGAGCAGTACTTC,CASSSSGDAYEQYF
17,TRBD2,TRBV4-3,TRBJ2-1,TGCGCCAGCAGCCTGAGACTAGCGGGAGCCCCGGGTAATGAGCAGTTCTTC,CASSLRLAGAPGNEQFF
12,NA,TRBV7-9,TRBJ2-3,TGTGCCAGCAGCTTAGGGCCAGATACGCAGTATTTT,CASSLGPDTQYF
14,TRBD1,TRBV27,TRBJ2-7,TGTGCCAGCAGGGGACAGGGCTGGCCCTACGAGCAGTACTTC,CASRGQGWPYEQYF
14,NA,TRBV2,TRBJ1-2,TGTGCCAGCAGTGAACCGGGAGGGCCCGCCGGCTACACCTTC,CASSEPGGPAGYTF
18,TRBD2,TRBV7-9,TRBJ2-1,TGTGCCAGCAGCTTAAGCCCGGGGGGGACTCCCTCGTACAATGAGCAGTTCTTC,CASSLSPGGTPSYNEQFF
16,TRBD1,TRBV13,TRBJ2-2,TGTGCCAGCAGCTTAGAGCGGACAGGGAGCGCCGGGGAGCTGTTTTTT,CASSLERTGSAGELFF
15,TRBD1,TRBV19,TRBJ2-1,TGTGCCAGTAGTATAGGACAGGGGGCGAACAATGAGCAGTTCTTC,CASSIGQGANNEQFF
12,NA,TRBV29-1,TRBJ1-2,TGCAGCGTCCCCGGGGTTAGGGGTGGCTACACCTTC,CSVPGVRGGYTF
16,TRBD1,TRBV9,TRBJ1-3,TGTGCCAGCAGCCCCGGGACAGGAAGTGTTGGAAACACCATATATTTT,CASSPGTGSVGNTIYF
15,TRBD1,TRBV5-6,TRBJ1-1,TGTGCCAGCAGCTCCGACAGGGAGGGGCTTACTGAAGCTTTCTTT,CASSSDREGLTEAFF
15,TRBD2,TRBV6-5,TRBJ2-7,TGTGCCAGCAGAACCTCTAGCGGGTGGCCCTACGAGCAGTACTTC,CASRTSSGWPYEQYF
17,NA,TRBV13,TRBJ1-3,TGTGCCAGCAGCATGGGGGGAGAGGGGCACTCTGGAAACACCATATATTTT,CASSMGGEGHSGNTIYF
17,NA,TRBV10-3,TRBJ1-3,TGTGCCATCAGTGACGTCTTAGGGACAACTACTGGAAACACCATATATTTT,CAISDVLGTTTGNTIYF
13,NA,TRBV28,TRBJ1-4,TGTGCCAGCAGTTTACATACAGGGGAAAAACTGTTTTTT,CASSLHTGEKLFF
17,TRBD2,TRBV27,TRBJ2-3,TGTGCCAGCAGTTTAACCCAGTTAGCGGGAGATTTAGATACGCAGTATTTT,CASSLTQLAGDLDTQYF